The clone carrying this T cell receptor beta chain was observed a few times. These data originate in a study of early T cells in non-severe SARS-CoV-2 infection. Unmatched junction bases numbered 6, after V lost 0 bases and J lost 0 bases. From germline, CDR1 is MNHNY and CDR2 SVGAGI (reference sequence). This CDR3 contains 18 residues. Unique molecular identifiers (one per individual cDNA molecule) were attached. TCRdb called the 5' RACE reads again in MiXCR, with one record for every CDR3 protein. The sample carries tens of thousands of distinct CDR3 sequences, over 11% recorded once. This sequence joins TRBV6-6 and TRBJ2-7, with 12 bases lining up with TRBD2. The sequencing input was whole blood. The receptor was derived from an adult who was a healthcare worker with PCR-confirmed SARS-CoV-2 infection or an uninfected control (not recorded which). Here the CDR3 DNA reads TGTGCCAGCAGTTACTCGTCGGGACTAGCGGGTTTCTCCTACGAGCAGTACTTC. It yields the protein CASSYSSGLAGFSYEQYF.